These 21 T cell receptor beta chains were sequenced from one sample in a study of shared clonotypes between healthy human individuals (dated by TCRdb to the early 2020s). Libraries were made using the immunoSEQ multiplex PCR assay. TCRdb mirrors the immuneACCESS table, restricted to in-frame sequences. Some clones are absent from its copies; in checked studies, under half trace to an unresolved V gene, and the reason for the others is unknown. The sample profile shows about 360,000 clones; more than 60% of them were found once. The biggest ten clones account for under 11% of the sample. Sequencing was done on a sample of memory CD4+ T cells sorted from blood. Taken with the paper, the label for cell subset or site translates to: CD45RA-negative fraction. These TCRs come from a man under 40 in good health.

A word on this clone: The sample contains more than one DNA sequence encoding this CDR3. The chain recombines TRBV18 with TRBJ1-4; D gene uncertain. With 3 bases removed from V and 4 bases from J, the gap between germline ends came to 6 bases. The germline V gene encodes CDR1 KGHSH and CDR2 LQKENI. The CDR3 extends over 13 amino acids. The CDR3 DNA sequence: TGTGCCAGCTCACCGAAGGGTAATGAAAAACTGTTTTTT. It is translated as CASSPKGNEKLFF.

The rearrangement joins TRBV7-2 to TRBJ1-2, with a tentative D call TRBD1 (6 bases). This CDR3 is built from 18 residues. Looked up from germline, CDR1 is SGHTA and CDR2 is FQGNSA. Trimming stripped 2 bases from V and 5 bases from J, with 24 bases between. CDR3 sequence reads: CASSLSSRGRTAIYGYTF. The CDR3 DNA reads TGTGCCAGCAGCTTATCTTCGCGGGGTAGGACAGCCATTTATGGCTACACCTTC.

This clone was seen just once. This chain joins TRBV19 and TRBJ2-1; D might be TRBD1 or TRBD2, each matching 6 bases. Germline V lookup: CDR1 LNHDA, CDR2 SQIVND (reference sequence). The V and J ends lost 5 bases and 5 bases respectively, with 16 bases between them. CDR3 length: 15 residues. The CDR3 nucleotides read TGTGCCAGTAGTCCCCTCGGGGGACACCACAATGAGCAGTTCTTC. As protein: CASSPLGGHHNEQFF.

In DNA form, the CDR3 reads TGCGCCAGCGGAGGACCTAGCGGGAGGGCCATGGATACGCAGTATTTT. The encoded protein is CASGGPSGRAMDTQYF. The V gene is TRBV5-1, the J gene TRBJ2-3, with 12 positions matching TRBD2. This CDR3 contains 16 residues. Germline assignment: CDR1 SGHRS and CDR2 YFSETQ. J was trimmed by 6 bases and V by 7 bases; bases with no gene match: 12.

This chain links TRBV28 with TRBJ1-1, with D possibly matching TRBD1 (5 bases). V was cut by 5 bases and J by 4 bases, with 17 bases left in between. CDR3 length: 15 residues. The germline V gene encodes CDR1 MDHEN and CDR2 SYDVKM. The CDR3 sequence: CASSRTRGAGTEAFF. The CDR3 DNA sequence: TGTGCCAGCAGTCGAACGAGGGGCGCGGGCACTGAAGCTTTCTTT.

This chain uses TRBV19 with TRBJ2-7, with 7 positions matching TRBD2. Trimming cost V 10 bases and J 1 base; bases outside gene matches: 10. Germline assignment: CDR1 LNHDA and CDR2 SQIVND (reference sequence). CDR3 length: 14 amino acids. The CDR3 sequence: CATALGGSSYEQYF. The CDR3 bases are TGTGCCACCGCCCTCGGGGGGTCTTCCTACGAGCAGTACTTC.

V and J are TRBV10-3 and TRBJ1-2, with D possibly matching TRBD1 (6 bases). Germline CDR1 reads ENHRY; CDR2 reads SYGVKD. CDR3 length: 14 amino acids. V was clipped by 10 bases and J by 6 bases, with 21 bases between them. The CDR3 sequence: CASATPLGGDGYTF. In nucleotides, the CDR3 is TGTGCCAGCGCGACGCCTCTAGGGGGGGATGGCTACACCTTC.

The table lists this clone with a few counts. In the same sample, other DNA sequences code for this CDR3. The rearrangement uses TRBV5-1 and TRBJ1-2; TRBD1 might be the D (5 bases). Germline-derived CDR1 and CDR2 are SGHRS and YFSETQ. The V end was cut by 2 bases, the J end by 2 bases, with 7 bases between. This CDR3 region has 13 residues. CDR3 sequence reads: CASSFGGNYGYTF. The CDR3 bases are TGCGCCAGCAGCTTCGGGGGAAACTATGGCTACACCTTC.

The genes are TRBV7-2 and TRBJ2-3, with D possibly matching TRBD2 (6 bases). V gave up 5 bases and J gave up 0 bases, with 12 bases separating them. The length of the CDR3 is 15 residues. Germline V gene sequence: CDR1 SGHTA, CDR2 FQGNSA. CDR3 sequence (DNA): TGTGCCAGCAGCCCCGGACTATTTAGCACAGATACGCAGTATTTT. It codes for CASSPGLFSTDTQYF. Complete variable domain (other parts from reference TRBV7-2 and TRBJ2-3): GAGVSQSPSNKVTEKGKDVELRCDPISGHTALYWYRQSLGQGLEFLIYFQGNSAPDKSGLPSDRFSAERTGGSVSTLTIQRTQQEDSAVYLCASSPGLFSTDTQYFGPGTRLTVL.

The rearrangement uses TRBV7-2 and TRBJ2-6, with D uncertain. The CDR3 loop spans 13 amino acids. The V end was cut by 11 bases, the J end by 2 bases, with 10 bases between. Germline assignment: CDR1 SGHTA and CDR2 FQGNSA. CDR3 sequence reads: CAGRSAGANVLTF. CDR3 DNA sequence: TGTGCCGGAAGATCTGCTGGGGCCAACGTCCTGACTTTC.

The CDR3 nucleotides read TGTGCCAGCAGCTTAGACCAGACAAGGACTAATGAAAAACTGTTTTTT. This encodes CASSLDQTRTNEKLFF. The chain carries TRBV7-9 and TRBJ1-4, with unresolved D. CDR1 is SEHNR, CDR2 FQNEAQ, per germline (reference sequence). Trimming left V 1 base short and J 2 bases short, with 11 bases between. CDR3 length: 16 residues.

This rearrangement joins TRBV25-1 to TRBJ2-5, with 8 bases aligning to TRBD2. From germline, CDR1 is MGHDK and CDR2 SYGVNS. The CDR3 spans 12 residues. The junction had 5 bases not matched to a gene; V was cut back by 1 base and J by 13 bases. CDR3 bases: TGTGCCAGCAGTGAATCCGGGACTAGGGCGTACTTC. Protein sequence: CASSESGTRAYF.

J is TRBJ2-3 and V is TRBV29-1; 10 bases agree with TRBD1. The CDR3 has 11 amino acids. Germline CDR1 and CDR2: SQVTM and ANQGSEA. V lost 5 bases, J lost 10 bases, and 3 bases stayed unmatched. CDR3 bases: TGCAGCGTTAGTGGACAGGGGGCGCAGTATTTT. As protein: CSVSGQGAQYF.

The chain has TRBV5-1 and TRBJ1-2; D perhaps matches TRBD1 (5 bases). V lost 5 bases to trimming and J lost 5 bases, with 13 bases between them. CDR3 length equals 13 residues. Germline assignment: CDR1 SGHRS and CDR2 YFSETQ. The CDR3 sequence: CASRDPGGYGYTF. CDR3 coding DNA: TGCGCCAGCAGGGACCCGGGGGGATATGGCTACACCTTC.

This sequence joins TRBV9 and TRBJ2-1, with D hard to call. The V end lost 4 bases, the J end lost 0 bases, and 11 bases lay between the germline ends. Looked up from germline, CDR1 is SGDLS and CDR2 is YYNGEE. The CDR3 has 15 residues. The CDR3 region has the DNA TGTGCCAGCAGCCCAGCGTTAAACTCCTACAATGAGCAGTTCTTC. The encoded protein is CASSPALNSYNEQFF. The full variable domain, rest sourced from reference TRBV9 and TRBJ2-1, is DSGVTQTPKHLITATGQRVTLRCSPRSGDLSVYWYQQSLDQGLQFLIQYYNGEERAKGNILERFSAQQFPDLHSELNLSSLELGDSALYFCASSPALNSYNEQFFGPGTRLTVL.

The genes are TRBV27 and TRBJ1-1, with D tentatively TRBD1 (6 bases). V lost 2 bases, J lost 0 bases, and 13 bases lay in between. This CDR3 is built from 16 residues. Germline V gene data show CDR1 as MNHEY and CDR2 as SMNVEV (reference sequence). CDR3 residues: CASSLRGARLNTEAFF. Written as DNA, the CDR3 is TGTGCCAGCAGTTTAAGGGGGGCCCGGTTGAACACTGAAGCTTTCTTT.

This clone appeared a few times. The CDR3 nucleotides read TGTGCCAGCAGCTTGGTTCCCCGGACAGGGGGGGGTTACGAGCAGTACTTC. This encodes CASSLVPRTGGGYEQYF. The rearrangement joins TRBV5-4 to TRBJ2-7, with 10 bases fitting TRBD1. The CDR3 runs 17 residues. V lost 0 bases, J lost 4 bases, and 10 bases stayed unmatched. Germline assignment: CDR1 SGHNT and CDR2 YYREEE (reference sequence).

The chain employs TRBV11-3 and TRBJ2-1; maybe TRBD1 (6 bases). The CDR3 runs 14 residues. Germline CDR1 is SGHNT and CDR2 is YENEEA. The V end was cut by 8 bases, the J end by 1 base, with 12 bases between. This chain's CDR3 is CASRTGRSYNEQFF. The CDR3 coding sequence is TGTGCCAGCCGAACAGGGAGATCCTACAATGAGCAGTTCTTC.

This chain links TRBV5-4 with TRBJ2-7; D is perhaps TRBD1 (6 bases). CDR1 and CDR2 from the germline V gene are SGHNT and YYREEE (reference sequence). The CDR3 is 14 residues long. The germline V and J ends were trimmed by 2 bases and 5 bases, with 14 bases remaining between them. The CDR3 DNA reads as TGTGCCAGCAGCTTAGGAGACAGGAACCACGAGCAGTACTTC. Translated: CASSLGDRNHEQYF.

DNA of the CDR3: TGTGCCAGCTCACCCCCCATTGGGACAGACTATGGCTACACCTTC. This translates into CASSPPIGTDYGYTF. This rearrangement joins TRBV18 to TRBJ1-2; 7 bases are a match to TRBD1. The CDR3 sequence is 15 residues long. Germline-derived CDR1 and CDR2 are KGHSH and LQKENI. Trimming at V came to 3 bases and at J to 3 bases, leaving 7 bases not matched to a gene.

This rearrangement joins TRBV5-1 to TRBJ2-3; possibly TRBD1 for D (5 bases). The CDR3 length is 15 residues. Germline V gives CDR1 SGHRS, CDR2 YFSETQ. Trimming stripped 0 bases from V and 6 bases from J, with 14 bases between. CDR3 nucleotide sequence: TGCGCCAGCAGCTTGGAGGGGCAGGGTTGGGATACGCAGTATTTT. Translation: CASSLEGQGWDTQYF.